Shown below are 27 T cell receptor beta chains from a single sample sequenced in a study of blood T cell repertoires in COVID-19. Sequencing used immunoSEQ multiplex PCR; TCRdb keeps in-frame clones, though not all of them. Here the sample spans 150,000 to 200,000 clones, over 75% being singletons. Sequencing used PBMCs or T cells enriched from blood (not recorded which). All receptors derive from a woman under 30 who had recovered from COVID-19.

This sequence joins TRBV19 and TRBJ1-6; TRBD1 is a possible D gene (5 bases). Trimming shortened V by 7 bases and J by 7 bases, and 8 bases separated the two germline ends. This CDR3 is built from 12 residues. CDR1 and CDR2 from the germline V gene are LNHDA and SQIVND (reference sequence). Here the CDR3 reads CASTGWNSPLHF. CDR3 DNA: TGTGCCAGTACAGGGTGGAATTCACCCCTCCACTTT. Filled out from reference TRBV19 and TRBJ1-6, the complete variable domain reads DGGITQSPKYLFRKEGQNVTLSCEQNLNHDAMYWYRQDPGQGLRLIYYSQIVNDFQKGDIAEGYSVSREKKESFPLTVTSAQKNPTAFYLCASTGWNSPLHFGNGTRLTVT.

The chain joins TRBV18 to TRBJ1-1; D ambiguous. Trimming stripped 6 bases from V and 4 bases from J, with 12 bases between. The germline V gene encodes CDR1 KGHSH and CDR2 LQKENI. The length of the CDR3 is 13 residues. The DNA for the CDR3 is TGTGCCAGCTCGCAGGTATGGGCCACTGAAGCTTTCTTT. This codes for CASSQVWATEAFF.

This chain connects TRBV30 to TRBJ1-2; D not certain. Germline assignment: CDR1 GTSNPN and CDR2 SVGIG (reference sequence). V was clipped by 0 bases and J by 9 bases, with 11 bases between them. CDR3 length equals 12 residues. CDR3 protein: CAWSVGEESYTF. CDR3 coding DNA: TGTGCCTGGAGTGTAGGAGAGGAAAGCTACACCTTC.

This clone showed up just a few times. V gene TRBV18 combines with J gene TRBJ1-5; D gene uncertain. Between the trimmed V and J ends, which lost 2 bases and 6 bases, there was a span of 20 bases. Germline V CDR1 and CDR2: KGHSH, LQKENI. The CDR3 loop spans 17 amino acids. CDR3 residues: CASSPSSNGPLVQPQHF. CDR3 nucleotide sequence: TGTGCCAGCTCACCATCCAGTAACGGCCCCCTAGTTCAGCCCCAGCATTTT.

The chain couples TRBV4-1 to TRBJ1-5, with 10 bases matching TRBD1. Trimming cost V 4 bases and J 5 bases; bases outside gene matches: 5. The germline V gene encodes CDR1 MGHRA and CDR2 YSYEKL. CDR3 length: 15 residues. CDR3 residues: CASSPTGGQYQPQHF. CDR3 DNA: TGCGCCAGCAGCCCGACAGGGGGCCAGTATCAGCCCCAGCATTTT.

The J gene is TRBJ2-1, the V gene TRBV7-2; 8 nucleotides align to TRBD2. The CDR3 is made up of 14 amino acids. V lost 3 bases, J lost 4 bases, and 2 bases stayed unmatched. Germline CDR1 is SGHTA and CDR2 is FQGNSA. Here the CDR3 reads CASSFTSGYNEQFF. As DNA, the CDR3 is TGTGCCAGCAGCTTTACTAGCGGATACAATGAGCAGTTCTTC.

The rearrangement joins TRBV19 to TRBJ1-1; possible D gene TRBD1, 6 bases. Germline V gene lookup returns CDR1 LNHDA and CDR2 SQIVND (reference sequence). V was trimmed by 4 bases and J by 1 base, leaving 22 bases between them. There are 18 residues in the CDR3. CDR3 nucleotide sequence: TGTGCCAGTAGTACCAACTTAGACAGGCCACGGACGAACACTGAAGCTTTCTTT. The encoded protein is CASSTNLDRPRTNTEAFF.

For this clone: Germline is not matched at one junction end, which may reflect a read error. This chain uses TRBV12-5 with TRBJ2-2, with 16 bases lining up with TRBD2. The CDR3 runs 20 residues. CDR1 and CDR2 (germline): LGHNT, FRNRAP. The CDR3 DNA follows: TGTGCTAGTGGCTTGGGGATGGGACTAGCGGGGGGGTTGAACACCGGGGAGCTGTTTTTT. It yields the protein CASGLGMGLAGGLNTGELFF.

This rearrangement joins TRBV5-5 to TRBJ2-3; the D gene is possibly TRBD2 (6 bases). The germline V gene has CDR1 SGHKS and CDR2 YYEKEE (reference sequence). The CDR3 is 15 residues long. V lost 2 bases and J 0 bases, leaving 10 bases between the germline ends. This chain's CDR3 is CASSFSDYSTDTQYF. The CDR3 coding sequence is TGTGCCAGCAGCTTTTCGGACTATAGCACAGATACGCAGTATTTT. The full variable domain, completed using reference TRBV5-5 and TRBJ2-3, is DAGVTQSPTHLIKTRGQQVTLRCSPISGHKSVSWYQQVLGQGPQFIFQYYEKEERGRGNFPDRFSARQFPNYSSELNVNALLLGDSALYLCASSFSDYSTDTQYFGPGTRLTVL.

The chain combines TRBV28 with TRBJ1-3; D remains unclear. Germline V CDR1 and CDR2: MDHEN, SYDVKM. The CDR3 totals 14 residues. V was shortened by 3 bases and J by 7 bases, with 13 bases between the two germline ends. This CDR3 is CASSFSSAGNTIYF. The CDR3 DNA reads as TGTGCCAGCAGTTTTTCATCCGCCGGGAACACCATATATTTT.

Written as DNA, the CDR3 is TGTGCCAGCAGCAGACAGTTCGTAAACACTGAAGCTTTCTTT. Protein sequence: CASSRQFVNTEAFF. The chain employs TRBV7-2 and TRBJ1-1; D possibly corresponds to TRBD1 (5 bases). This CDR3 spans 14 amino acids. Germline CDR1 reads SGHTA; CDR2 reads FQGNSA. V was pared by 5 bases and J by 2 bases, with 12 bases between.

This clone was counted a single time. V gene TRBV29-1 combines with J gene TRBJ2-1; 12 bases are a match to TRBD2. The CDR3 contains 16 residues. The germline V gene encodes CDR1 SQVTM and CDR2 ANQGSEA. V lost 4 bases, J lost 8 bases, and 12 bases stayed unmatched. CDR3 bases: TGCAGCGTTGGTAAACCGACTAGCGGGAGTAGCGATGAGCAGTTCTTC. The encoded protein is CSVGKPTSGSSDEQFF.

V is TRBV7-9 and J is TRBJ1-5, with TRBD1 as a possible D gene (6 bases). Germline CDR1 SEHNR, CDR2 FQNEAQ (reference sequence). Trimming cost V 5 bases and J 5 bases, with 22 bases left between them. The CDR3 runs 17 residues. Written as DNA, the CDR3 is TGTGCCAGCAGCGCTACGACAGGAGCCCCAAAGGATCAGCCCCAGCATTTT. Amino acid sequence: CASSATTGAPKDQPQHF.

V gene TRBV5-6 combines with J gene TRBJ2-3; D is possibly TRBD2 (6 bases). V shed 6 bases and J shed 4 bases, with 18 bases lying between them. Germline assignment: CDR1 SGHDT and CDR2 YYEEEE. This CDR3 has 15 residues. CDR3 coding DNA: TGTGCCAGCATCACTTTGGGGGGAGGCCCAGATACGCAGTATTTT. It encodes CASITLGGGPDTQYF.

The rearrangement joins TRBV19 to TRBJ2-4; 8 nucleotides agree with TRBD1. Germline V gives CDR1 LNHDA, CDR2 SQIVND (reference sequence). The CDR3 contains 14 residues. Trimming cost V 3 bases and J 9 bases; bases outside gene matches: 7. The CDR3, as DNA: TGTGCCAGTAGTATTCCATTTGACAGGGGCATTCAGTACTTC. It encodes CASSIPFDRGIQYF.

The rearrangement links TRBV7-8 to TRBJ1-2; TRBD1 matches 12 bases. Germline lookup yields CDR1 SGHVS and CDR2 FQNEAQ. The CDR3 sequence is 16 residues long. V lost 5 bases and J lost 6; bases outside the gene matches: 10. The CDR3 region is CASSHRLGQGAHGYTF. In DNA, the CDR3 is TGTGCCAGCAGCCACCGATTGGGACAGGGGGCGCATGGCTACACCTTC.

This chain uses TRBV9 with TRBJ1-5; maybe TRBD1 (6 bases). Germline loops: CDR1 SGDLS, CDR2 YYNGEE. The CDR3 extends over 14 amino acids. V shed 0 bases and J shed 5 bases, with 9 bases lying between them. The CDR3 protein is CASSVEDRYQPQHF. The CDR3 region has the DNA TGTGCCAGCAGCGTAGAGGACAGATATCAGCCCCAGCATTTT. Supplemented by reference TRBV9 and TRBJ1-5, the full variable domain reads DSGVTQTPKHLITATGQRVTLRCSPRSGDLSVYWYQQSLDQGLQFLIQYYNGEERAKGNILERFSAQQFPDLHSELNLSSLELGDSALYFCASSVEDRYQPQHFGDGTRLSIL.

The chain's CDR3 is CASSLNGGRVDEQFF. The CDR3 nucleotides are TGTGCCAGCAGCTTAAACGGCGGGAGGGTTGATGAGCAGTTCTTC. The chain uses TRBV7-9 and TRBJ2-1; TRBD2 aligns across 9 bases. The V gene's germline CDR1 is SEHNR and CDR2 FQNEAQ (reference sequence). The CDR3 is 15 amino acids. V lost 2 bases to trimming and J lost 8 bases; unmatched junction nucleotides: 7.

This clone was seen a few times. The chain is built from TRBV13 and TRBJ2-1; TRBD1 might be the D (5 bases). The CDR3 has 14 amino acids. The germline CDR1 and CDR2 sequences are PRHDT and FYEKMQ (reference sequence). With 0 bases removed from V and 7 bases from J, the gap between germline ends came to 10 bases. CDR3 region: CASSLGRQGNEQFF. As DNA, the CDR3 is TGTGCCAGCAGCTTAGGCCGCCAGGGTAATGAGCAGTTCTTC.

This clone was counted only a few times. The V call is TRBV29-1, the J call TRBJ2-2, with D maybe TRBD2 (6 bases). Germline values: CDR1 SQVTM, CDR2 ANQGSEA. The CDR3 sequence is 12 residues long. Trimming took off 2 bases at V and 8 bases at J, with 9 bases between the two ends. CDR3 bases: TGCAGCGTTGAACCCCGGGAGGGGGAGCTGTTTTTT. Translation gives CSVEPREGELFF.

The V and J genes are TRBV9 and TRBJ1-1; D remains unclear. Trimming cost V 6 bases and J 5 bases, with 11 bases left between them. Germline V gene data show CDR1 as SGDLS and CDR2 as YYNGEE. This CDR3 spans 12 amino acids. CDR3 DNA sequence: TGTGCCAGCAATACCCCCCGGACTGAAGCTTTCTTT. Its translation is CASNTPRTEAFF.

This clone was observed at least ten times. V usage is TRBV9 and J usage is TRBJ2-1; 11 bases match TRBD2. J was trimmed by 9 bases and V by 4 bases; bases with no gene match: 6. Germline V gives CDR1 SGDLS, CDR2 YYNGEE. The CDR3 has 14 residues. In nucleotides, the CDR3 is TGTGCCAGCAGCCCGCATACTAGCGGGGGTGAGCAGTTCTTC. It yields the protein CASSPHTSGGEQFF.

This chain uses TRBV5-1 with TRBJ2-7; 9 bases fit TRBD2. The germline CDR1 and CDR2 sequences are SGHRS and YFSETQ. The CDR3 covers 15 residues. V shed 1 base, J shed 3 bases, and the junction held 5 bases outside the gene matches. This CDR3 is CASSLIGTSIYEQYF. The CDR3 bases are TGCGCCAGCAGCTTGATCGGGACTAGCATCTACGAGCAGTACTTC.

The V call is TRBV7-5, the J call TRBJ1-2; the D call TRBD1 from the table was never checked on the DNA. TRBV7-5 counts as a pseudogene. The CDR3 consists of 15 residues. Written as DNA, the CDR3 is TGTGCCAGAAGCTTTCTTATTTTGGCAAGTCAGGGCTACACCTTC. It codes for CARSFLILASQGYTF.

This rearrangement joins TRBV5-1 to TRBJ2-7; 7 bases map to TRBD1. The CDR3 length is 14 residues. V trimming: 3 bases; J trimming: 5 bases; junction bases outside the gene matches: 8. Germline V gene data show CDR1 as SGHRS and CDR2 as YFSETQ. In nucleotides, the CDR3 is TGCGCCAGCAGCTCTGAAAGGGGGCTGCACGAGCAGTACTTC. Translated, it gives CASSSERGLHEQYF.

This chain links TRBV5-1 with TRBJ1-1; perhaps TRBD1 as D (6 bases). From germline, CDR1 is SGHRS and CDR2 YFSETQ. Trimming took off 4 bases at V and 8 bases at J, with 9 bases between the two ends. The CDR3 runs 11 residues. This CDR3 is CASSIGTEAFF. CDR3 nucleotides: TGCGCCAGCAGCATAGGGACAGAAGCTTTCTTT.

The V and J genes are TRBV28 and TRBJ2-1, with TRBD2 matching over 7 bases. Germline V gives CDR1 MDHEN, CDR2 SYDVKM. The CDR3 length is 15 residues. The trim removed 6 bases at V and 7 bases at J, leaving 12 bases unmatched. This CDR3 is CASRDGGSLRNEQFF. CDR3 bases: TGTGCCAGCAGGGATGGCGGGAGCCTGAGGAATGAGCAGTTCTTC.